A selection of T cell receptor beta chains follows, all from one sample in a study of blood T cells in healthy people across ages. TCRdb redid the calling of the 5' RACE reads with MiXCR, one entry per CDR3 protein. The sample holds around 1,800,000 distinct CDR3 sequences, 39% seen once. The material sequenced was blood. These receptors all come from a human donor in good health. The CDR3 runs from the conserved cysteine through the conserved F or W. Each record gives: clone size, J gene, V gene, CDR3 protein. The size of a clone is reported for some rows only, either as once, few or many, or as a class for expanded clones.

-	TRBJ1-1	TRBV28	CASRVMGNTEAFF
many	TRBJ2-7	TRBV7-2	CASSLVASGAASIYEQYF
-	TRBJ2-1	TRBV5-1	CASSLAGQGVSYNEQFF
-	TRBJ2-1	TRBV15	CATSKGRYNEQFF
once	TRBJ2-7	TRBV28	CTSSSGEARRYYEQYF
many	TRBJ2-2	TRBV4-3	CASSQRNTGELFF
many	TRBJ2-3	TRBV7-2	CASSLVGRGGHTQYF
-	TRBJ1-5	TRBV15	CATSIGNQPQHF
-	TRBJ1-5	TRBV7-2	CASSLYPGQNQPQHF
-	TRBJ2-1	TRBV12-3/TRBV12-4	CASRSTGGLNFNEQFF
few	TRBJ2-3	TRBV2	CASSKMTVPSSTDTQYF
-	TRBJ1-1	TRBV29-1	CSVEVRGRWYTEAFF
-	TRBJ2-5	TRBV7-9	CASSLTGEANNEQYF
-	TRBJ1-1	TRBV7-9	CASSLNNQGGTEAFF
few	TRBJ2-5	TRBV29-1	CSSLTSFGETQYF
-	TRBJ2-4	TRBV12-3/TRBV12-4	CASSLERGGLDIQYF
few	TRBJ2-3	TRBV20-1	CSARGPPGQRSTDTQYF
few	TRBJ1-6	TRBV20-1	CSAGRDRGGSPLHF
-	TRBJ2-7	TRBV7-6	CASGAARSYEQYF
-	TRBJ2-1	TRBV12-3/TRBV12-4	CASSLSGRTNNEQFF
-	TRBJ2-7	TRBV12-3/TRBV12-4	CASSPVRWSSYEQYF
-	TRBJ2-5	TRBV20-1	CSARDPSTSQETQYF
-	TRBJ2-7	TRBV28	CADGHISGCEQYF
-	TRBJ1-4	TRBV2	CASNNPPDSTTNEKLFF
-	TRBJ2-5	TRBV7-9	CASSPGQRRQETQYF
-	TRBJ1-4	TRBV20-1	CSARGRGTGDEKLFF
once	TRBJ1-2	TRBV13	CASSSGTIVRDGYTF
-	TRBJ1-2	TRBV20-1	CSALDGQAARDGYTF
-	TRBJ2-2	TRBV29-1	CSAQLTGELFF
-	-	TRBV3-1	CASSQGESLYEQYF
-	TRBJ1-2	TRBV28	CASSGTAVQSYGYTF